The source of this TCR beta chain is a study of T-cell memory formation after mild COVID-19. General observations from the study: While clones contracting from day 15 to 85 were balanced between CD4 and CD8, later expanders leaned CD4+. Largely, contracting CD4+ clones fell within CM and EM, and contracting CD8+ clones within EMRA. Second-wave clones that peaked on day 37 lacked confirmed SARS-CoV-2 specificity.

This clonotype was seen ten or more times. Its antigen remains unknown. The CDR3 loop spans 15 amino acids. With 3 bases removed from V and 1 base from J, the gap between germline ends came to 14 bases. The V gene's germline CDR1 is SGHRS and CDR2 YFSETQ. The authors produced TCR alpha and TCR beta cDNA libraries with sample barcodes and UMIs by 5'RACE using constant-segment primers. TCRdb re-derived calls from the 5' RACE reads in MiXCR, one entry per CDR3 protein. This sample yields 170,000 or so distinct CDR3 sequences, of which 20% to 25% are seen a single time; roughly 24% belongs to the top ten.

The sample comprised PBMCs or a T cell subset sorted from them (not recorded which). This receptor was obtained from an adult woman who had mild COVID-19 (a few samples of this study predate the infection). Cell type and time point are not known. This sequence joins TRBV5-1 and TRBJ2-7; D uncertain. DNA of the CDR3: TGCGCCAGCAGCTCCGACGCGGTGAGGTCCTACGAGCAGTACTTC. It specifies CASSSDAVRSYEQYF.